This TCR beta chain was recovered during a study of HIV-infected patients and healthy controls. Study results and caveats: In HIV-infected patients, the apparent post-therapy Gini index recovery did not replicate in size-matched data.

The CDR3 extends over 10 amino acids. Germline values: CDR1 SGHAT, CDR2 FQDESV (reference sequence). The V and J ends lost 10 bases and 5 bases respectively, with 6 bases between them. By share, this clonotype counts as medium-sized (0.01 to 0.1%). Its target is not known. Around 450 ng RNA was reverse transcribed with alpha and beta constant-region primers. Separate chain-specific third strand synthesis with multiplexing indices produced the alpha and beta libraries. TCRdb analysed the 5' RACE reads with MiXCR anew, one entry per CDR3 protein. The repertoire holds 10,000 to 15,000 distinct CDR3 sequences, 11% seen once, with over 6% in the top ten. No cell fractionation was done, so the repertoire covers all unsorted peripheral blood T cells.

The receptor comes from an adult in good health. The specimen sequenced was blood. This chain connects TRBV11-1 to TRBJ2-1; no clear D. The CDR3 protein is CATQDNEQFF. In DNA form, the CDR3 reads TGTGCCACGCAGGACAATGAGCAGTTCTTC.